One TCR beta chain is described in this entry. This clonotype showed up just once. Its binding antigen is unknown. No much larger clone exists at a distance of one base, and base qualities are not known. One read yields weak evidence. Library creation used RT-PCR. This sample was sequenced with a NextSeq 550. In-frame beta chains were kept once TCRdb had trimmed the public reads at Q25 with fastp and called clones with MiXCR. Identical CDR3 protein sequences are pooled into one entry, listed with their most common genes and DNA. The sample table holds about 200,000 distinct CDR3 sequences, of which roughly 38% were seen once. The ten largest make up roughly 11% of the sample. The data were taken from a study of patients and donors after allogeneic stem cell transplantation (dated by TCRdb to the early 2020s). The V and J ends are trimmed by 5 bases and 2 bases, leaving 14 bases between them. The germline V gene gives CDR1 as SQVTM and CDR2 as ANQGSEA. There are 14 amino acids in the CDR3, from cysteine to phenylalanine inclusive. Of all the DNA, just the CDR3 is kept, 42 bases in frame from base 1.

Sequencing was carried out using blood, either unsorted or a sorted T cell fraction (not recorded which). The TCR sequence derives from a human donor who was either an allogeneic HSCT recipient or a stem cell or donor lymphocyte infusion donor (not recorded which). It is not recorded whose cells these are; they may come from a transplant donor. This sequence uses TRBV29-1 and TRBJ2-3, with the D segment identity uncertain. The DNA reads TGCAGCGTTTTGACCGTCCTTCTCACAGATACGCAGTATTTT. The translation is CSVLTVLLTDTQYF.